The T cell receptor (beta chain) under discussion was sequenced for a study of blood T cell repertoires in COVID-19. In the study overall: PBMCs, B-cell-depleted T cells, or T cells were the source of the cDNA or gDNA that made up the material.

Trimming took 4 bases from V and 1 from J, leaving 10 bases between them. Germline V gene lookup returns CDR1 ENHRY and CDR2 SYGVKD. The CDR3 has 14 amino acids. Repertoires were generated with immunoSEQ multiplex PCR, while TCRdb's copy carries only in-frame clones and drops some. In the table there are under 150,000 clones, roughly nine tenths of which are singletons. The V gene is TRBV10-3, the J gene TRBJ1-1, with a weak D call TRBD1 (6 bases). What was sequenced was peripheral blood. The sequence derives from a man aged 45-65 years with active COVID-19. This CDR3 reads CAISGGQQNTEAFF. CDR3 in DNA: TGTGCCATCAGTGGAGGACAGCAGAACACTGAAGCTTTCTTT.